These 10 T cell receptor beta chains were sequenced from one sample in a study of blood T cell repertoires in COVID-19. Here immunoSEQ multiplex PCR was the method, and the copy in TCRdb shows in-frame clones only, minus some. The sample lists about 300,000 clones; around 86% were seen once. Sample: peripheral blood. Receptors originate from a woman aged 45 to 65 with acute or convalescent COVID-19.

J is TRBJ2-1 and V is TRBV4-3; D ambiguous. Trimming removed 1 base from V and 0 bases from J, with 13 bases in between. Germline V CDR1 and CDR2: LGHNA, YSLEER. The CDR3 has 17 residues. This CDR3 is CASSQAVTRFSYNEQFF. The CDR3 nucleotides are TGCGCCAGCAGCCAAGCCGTGACACGTTTCTCCTACAATGAGCAGTTCTTC.

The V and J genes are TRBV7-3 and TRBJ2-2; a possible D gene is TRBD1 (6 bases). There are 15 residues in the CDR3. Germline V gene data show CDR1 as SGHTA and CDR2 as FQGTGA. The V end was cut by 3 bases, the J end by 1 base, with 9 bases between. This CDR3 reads CASSFQGRNTGELFF. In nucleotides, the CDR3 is TGTGCCAGCAGCTTCCAGGGGAGGAACACCGGGGAGCTGTTTTTT.

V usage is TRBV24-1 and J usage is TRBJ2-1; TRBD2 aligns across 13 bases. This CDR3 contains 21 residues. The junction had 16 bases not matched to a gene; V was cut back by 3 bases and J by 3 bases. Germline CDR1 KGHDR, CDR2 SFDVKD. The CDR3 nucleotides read TGTGCCACCAGTGATCCAAGCAGCGGCAGACTAGCGGGAGGTCTCTACAATGAGCAGTTCTTC. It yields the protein CATSDPSSGRLAGGLYNEQFF.

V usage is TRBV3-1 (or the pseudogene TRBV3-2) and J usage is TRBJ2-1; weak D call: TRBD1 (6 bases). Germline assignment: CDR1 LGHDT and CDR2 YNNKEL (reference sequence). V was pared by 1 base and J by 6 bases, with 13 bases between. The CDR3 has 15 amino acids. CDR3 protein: CASSQVKGVGNEQFF. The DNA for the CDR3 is TGTGCCAGCAGCCAAGTGAAGGGGGTGGGCAATGAGCAGTTCTTC.

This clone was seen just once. The CDR3 region is CASREERIYNEQFF. The CDR3 DNA is TGTGCCAGCAGGGAGGAGCGAATCTACAATGAGCAGTTCTTC. The V call is TRBV2, the J call TRBJ2-1; perhaps TRBD2 as D (5 bases). V was shortened by 6 bases and J by 3 bases, with 12 bases between the two germline ends. The germline V gene has CDR1 SNHLY and CDR2 FYNNEI. This CDR3 contains 14 residues.

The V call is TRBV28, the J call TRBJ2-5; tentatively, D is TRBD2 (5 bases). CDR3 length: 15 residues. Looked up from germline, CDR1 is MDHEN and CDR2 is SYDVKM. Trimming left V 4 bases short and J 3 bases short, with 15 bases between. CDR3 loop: CASSSYRGHEETQYF. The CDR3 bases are TGTGCCAGCAGTTCCTACCGAGGGCACGAAGAGACCCAGTACTTC.

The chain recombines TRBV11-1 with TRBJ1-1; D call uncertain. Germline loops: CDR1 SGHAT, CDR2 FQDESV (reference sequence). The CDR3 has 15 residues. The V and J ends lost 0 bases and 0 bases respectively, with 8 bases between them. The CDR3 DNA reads TGTGCCAGCAGCTTAGCCAGTCCGATGAACACTGAAGCTTTCTTT. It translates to CASSLASPMNTEAFF.

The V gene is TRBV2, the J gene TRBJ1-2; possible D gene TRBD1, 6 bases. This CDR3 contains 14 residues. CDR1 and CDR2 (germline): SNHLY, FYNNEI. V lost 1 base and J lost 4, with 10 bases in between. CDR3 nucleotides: TGTGCCAGCAGTGAAGAAGGGGGTAGCTATGGCTACACCTTC. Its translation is CASSEEGGSYGYTF.

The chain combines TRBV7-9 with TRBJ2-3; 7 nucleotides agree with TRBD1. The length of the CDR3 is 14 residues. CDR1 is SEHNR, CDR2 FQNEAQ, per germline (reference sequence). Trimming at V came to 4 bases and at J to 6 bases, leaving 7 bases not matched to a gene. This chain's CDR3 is CASSSGQLRDTQYF. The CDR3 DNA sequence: TGTGCCAGCAGCTCGGGACAGCTTAGGGATACGCAGTATTTT.

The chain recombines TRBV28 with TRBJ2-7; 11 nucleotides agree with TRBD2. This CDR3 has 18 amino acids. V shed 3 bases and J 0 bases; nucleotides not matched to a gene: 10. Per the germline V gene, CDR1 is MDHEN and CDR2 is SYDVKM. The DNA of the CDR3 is TGTGCCAGCAGTTTCCCCGGACTAGCGGGCCCTAGCTCCTACGAGCAGTACTTC. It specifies CASSFPGLAGPSSYEQYF.